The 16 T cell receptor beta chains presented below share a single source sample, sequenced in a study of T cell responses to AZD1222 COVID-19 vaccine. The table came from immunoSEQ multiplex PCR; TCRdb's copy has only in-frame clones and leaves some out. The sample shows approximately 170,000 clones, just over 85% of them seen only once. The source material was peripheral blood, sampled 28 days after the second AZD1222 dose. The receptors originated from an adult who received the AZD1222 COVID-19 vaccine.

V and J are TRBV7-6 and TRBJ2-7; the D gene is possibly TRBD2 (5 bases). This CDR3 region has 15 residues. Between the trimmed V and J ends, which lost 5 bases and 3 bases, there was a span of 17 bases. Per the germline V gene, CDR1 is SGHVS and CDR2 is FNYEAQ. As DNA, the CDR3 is TGTGCCAGCAGCGAGGACTCAGTGAGAGACTACGAGCAGTACTTC. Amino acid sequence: CASSEDSVRDYEQYF.

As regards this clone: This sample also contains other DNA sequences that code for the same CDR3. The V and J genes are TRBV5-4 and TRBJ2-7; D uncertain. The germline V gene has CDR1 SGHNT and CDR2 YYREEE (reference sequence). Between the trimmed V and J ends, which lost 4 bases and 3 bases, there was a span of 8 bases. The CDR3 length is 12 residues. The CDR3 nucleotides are TGTGCCAGCAGCCTCGACCTCTACGAGCAGTACTTC. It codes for CASSLDLYEQYF.

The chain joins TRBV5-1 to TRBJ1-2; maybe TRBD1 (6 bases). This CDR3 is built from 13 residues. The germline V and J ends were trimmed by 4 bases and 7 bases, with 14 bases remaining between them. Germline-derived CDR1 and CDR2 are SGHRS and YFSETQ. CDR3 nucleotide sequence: TGCGCCAGCAGCGGATCACAGGGTCGTGGCTACACCTTC. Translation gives CASSGSQGRGYTF.

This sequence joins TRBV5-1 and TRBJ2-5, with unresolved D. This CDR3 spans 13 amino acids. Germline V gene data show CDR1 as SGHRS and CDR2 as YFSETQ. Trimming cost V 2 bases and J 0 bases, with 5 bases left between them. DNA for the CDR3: TGCGCCAGCAGCTTCGACGACCAAGAGACCCAGTACTTC. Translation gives CASSFDDQETQYF.

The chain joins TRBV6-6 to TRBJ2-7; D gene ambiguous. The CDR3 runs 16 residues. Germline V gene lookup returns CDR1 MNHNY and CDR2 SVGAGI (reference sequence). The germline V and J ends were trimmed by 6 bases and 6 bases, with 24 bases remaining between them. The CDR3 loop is CASSPPRDTLWREQYF. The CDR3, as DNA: TGTGCCAGCAGCCCCCCGCGTGACACCCTCTGGCGCGAGCAGTACTTC.

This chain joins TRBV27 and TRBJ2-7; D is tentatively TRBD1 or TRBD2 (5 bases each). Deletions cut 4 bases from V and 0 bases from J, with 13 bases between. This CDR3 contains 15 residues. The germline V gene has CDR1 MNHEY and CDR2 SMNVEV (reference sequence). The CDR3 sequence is CASSWLAGSSYEQYF. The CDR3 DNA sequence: TGTGCCAGCAGTTGGTTGGCAGGGAGCTCCTACGAGCAGTACTTC.

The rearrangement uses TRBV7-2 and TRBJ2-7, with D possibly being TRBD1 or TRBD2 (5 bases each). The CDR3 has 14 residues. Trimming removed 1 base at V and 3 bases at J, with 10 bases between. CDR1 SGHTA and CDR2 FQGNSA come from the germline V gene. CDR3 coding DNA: TGTGCCAGCAGCTTAGGGGTTGGGGGCTACGAGCAGTACTTC. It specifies CASSLGVGGYEQYF.

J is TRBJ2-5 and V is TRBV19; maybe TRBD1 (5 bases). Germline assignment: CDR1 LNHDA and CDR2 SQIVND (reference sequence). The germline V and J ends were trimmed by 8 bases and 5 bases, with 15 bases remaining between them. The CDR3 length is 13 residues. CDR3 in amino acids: CASGPRAGETQYF. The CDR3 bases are TGTGCCAGTGGCCCCAGGGCCGGGGAGACCCAGTACTTC.

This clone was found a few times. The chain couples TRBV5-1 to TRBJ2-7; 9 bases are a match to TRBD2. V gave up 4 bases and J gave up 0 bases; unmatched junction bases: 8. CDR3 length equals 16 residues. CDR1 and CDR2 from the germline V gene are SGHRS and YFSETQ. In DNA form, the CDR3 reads TGCGCCAGCAGCCCTCCAACTAGCGGGCACTCCTACGAGCAGTACTTC. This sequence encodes CASSPPTSGHSYEQYF. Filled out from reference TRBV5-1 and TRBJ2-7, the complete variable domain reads KAGVTQTPRYLIKTRGQQVTLSCSPISGHRSVSWYQQTPGQGLQFLFEYFSETQRNKGNFPGRFSGRQFSNSRSEMNVSTLELGDSALYLCASSPPTSGHSYEQYFGPGTRLTVT.

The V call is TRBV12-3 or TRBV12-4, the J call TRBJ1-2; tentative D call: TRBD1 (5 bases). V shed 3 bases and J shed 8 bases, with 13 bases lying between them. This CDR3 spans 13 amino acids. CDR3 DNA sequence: TGTGCCAGCAGTTTTGAGGGGCGTCGGGGCTACACCTTC. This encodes CASSFEGRRGYTF.

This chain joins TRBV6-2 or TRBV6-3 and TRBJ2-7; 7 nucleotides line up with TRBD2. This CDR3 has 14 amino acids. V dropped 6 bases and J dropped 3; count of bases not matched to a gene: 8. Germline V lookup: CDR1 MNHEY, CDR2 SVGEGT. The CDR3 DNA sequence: TGTGCCAGCAGCAATCCGGGGGGATTCTACGAGCAGTACTTC. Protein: CASSNPGGFYEQYF.

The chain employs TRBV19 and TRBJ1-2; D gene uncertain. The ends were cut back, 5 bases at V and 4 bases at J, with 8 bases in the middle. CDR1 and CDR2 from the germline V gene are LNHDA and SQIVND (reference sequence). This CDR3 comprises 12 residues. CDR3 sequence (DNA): TGTGCCAGTAGTGGAACAGTCTATGGCTACACCTTC. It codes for CASSGTVYGYTF.

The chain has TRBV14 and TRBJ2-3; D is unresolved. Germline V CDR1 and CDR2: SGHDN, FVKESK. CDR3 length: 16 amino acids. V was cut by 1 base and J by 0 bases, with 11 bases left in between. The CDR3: CASSQGKLASTDTQYF. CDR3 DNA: TGTGCCAGCAGCCAAGGGAAGTTAGCTAGCACAGATACGCAGTATTTT.

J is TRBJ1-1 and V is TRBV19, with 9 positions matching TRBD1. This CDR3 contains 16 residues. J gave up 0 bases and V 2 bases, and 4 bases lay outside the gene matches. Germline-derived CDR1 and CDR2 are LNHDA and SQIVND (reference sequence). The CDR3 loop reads CASSITTGGLNTEAFF. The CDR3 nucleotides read TGTGCCAGTAGTATAACCACAGGGGGCCTGAACACTGAAGCTTTCTTT.

The CDR3 spells CASSMQGEYSGYTF. As DNA, the CDR3 is TGTGCCAGTAGTATGCAGGGGGAGTACAGTGGCTACACCTTC. The chain recombines TRBV19 with TRBJ1-2; TRBD1 matches at 7 bases. Trimming at V came to 3 bases and at J to 7 bases, leaving 8 bases not matched to a gene. This CDR3 is 14 amino acids long. Germline assignment: CDR1 LNHDA and CDR2 SQIVND (reference sequence).

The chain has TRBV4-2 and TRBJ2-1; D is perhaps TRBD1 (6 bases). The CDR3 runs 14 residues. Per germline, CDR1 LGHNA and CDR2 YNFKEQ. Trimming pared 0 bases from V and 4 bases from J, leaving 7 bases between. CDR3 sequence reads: CASSQDRGYNEQFF. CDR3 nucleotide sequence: TGTGCCAGCAGCCAAGATAGGGGGTACAATGAGCAGTTCTTC.